The rows below give T cell receptor beta chains drawn from one sample of a study of control samples from healthy donors and cancer patients. Using immunoSEQ multiplex PCR, the repertoire was profiled, and TCRdb retains in-frame clones only, with some absent. In the table there are more than 150,000 clones, 93% of which are singletons. Source material: blood. These receptor sequences come from a man aged 50 or older in good health. Each CDR3 is given with its conserved first and last residue. The D gene is left open where the match is weak. Only some rows state a clone size, as once, few, many or a class for expanded clones.

CDR3	DNA	D	J	size	V
CASTQALAGGTGELFF	TGTGCCAGCACCCAGGCACTAGCGGGAGGCACCGGGGAGCTGTTTTTT	TRBD2	TRBJ2-2	NA	TRBV28
CASREDRVGNYGYTF	TGTGCCAGCAGGGAAGACAGGGTGGGCAACTATGGCTACACCTTC	TRBD1	TRBJ1-2	NA	TRBV6-1
CSASLAGLSSYNEQFF	TGCAGTGCTAGTCTAGCGGGCCTGAGCTCCTACAATGAGCAGTTCTTC	TRBD2	TRBJ2-1	NA	TRBV20-1
CASRRGTATEAFF	TGTGCCAGCAGGAGAGGGACGGCAACTGAAGCTTTCTTT	NA	TRBJ1-1	NA	TRBV3-1/TRBV3-2
CSVGSGSTPDTQYF	TGCAGCGTTGGTAGCGGATCGACCCCAGATACGCAGTATTTT	NA	TRBJ2-3	NA	TRBV29-1
CASSVTGQGGTEAFF	TGTGCCAGCAGTGTAACGGGGCAGGGGGGAACTGAAGCTTTCTTT	TRBD1	TRBJ1-1	NA	TRBV2
CASIPGRGNTEAFF	TGTGCCAGTATTCCGGGACGGGGGAACACTGAAGCTTTCTTT	NA	TRBJ1-1	NA	TRBV19
CASSYAGTNEKLFF	TGTGCCAGCAGTTATGCAGGGACTAATGAAAAACTGTTTTTT	NA	TRBJ1-4	few	TRBV6-6
CASSLTSGKYGYTF	TGTGCCAGCAGCTTAACGTCCGGGAAGTATGGCTACACCTTC	NA	TRBJ1-2	NA	TRBV11-1
CASSLGAGGNEQFF	TGTGCCAGCAGCTTAGGGGCAGGGGGGAATGAGCAGTTCTTC	NA	TRBJ2-1	NA	TRBV11-1
CASSHPFIRGSTDTQYF	TGTGCCAGCAGCCACCCATTCATCAGGGGGAGCACAGATACGCAGTATTTT	TRBD1	TRBJ2-3	NA	TRBV3-1/TRBV3-2
CASSQGEETQYF	TGTGCCAGCAGCCAAGGGGAAGAGACCCAGTACTTC	NA	TRBJ2-5	once	TRBV14
CASRLAAGVSDEQFF	TGTGCAAGTCGCTTAGCAGCGGGAGTATCGGATGAGCAGTTCTTC	NA	TRBJ2-1	NA	TRBV12-2
CARSSSGRLSYEQYF	TGTGCCAGAAGCTCGAGCGGGAGGCTCTCCTACGAGCAGTACTTC	NA	TRBJ2-7	NA	TRBV7-5
CATSDLRGAEAFF	TGTGCCACCAGTGATTTAAGGGGCGCTGAAGCTTTCTTT	NA	TRBJ1-1	NA	TRBV24-1
CASSLGKNEQFF	TGTGCCAGCAGCTTAGGGAAAAATGAGCAGTTCTTC	NA	TRBJ2-1	NA	TRBV5-4
CASTYGDTGELFF	TGTGCCAGCACTTACGGGGACACCGGGGAGCTGTTTTTT	NA	TRBJ2-2	NA	TRBV13
CASSEFGF	TGTGCCAGCAGTGAATTTGGCTTC	NA	TRBJ2-7	NA	TRBV2
CASSDPIPYEQYF	TGTGCCAGCAGCGACCCTATACCCTACGAGCAGTACTTC	NA	TRBJ2-7	NA	TRBV6-2/TRBV6-3
CASTRRVYNSPLHF	TGTGCCAGCACCCGGCGGGTTTATAATTCACCCCTCCACTTT	NA	TRBJ1-6	NA	TRBV28
CASTAGEVNEKLFF	TGTGCCAGCACAGCAGGGGAGGTGAATGAAAAACTGTTTTTT	NA	TRBJ1-4	NA	TRBV7-9
CASSGGLEKLFF	TGTGCCAGTAGTGGAGGGCTCGAAAAACTGTTTTTT	NA	TRBJ1-4	NA	TRBV19
CATSDMRSSYNEQFF	TGTGCCACCAGTGATATGAGAAGCTCCTACAATGAGCAGTTCTTC	NA	TRBJ2-1	NA	TRBV24-1
CASSRGGREQYF	TGTGCCAGCAGTCGAGGGGGGCGGGAGCAGTACTTC	NA	TRBJ2-7	NA	TRBV27
CASSGGGLGSPLHF	TGTGCCAGCAGTGGGGGGGGTTTAGGTTCACCCCTCCACTTT	NA	TRBJ1-6	NA	TRBV2
CASSLDQGGRGYTF	TGTGCCAGCAGCTTAGATCAGGGGGGAAGAGGCTACACCTTC	TRBD1	TRBJ1-2	NA	TRBV11-2
CASSGRLAGGNNEQFF	TGTGCCAGCAGTGGCAGACTAGCGGGAGGGAACAATGAGCAGTTCTTC	TRBD2	TRBJ2-1	NA	TRBV27
CATRGTSYEQYF	TGTGCCACCCGGGGCACCTCCTACGAGCAGTACTTC	NA	TRBJ2-7	NA	TRBV6-5
CASSGHDRGSYGYTF	TGTGCCAGCAGCGGCCACGACAGGGGGTCTTATGGCTACACCTTC	TRBD1	TRBJ1-2	NA	TRBV9
CASSKVRAPGVTPNEKLFF	TGTGCCAGCAGCAAAGTGAGAGCCCCGGGGGTCACTCCCAATGAAAAACTGTTTTTT	NA	TRBJ1-4	NA	TRBV21-1
CASRLEGPNEKLFF	TGCGCCAGCCGTTTGGAAGGGCCTAATGAAAAACTGTTTTTT	NA	TRBJ1-4	NA	TRBV5-1
CASSRGRTNNQPQHF	TGTGCCAGCAGCCGGGGGCGGACTAACAATCAGCCCCAGCATTTT	NA	TRBJ1-5	NA	TRBV3-1/TRBV3-2
CASSPDLALYEQYF	TGTGCCAGCAGTCCGGACTTAGCACTCTACGAGCAGTACTTC	NA	TRBJ2-7	few	TRBV11-2
CASSLGYRNEQYF	TGTGCCAGCAGTTTAGGCTACCGAAACGAGCAGTACTTC	NA	TRBJ2-7	NA	TRBV27
CASRQQVSHEQYF	TGTGCCAGCAGGCAACAGGTGTCCCACGAGCAGTACTTC	NA	TRBJ2-7	NA	TRBV28
CASSQKTGSNSPLHF	TGTGCCAGCAGCCAGAAGACAGGGTCTAATTCACCCCTCCACTTT	TRBD1	TRBJ1-6	once	TRBV3-1/TRBV3-2
CASSYYRDTQYF	TGTGCCAGCAGTTACTACCGAGATACGCAGTATTTT	NA	TRBJ2-3	NA	TRBV2